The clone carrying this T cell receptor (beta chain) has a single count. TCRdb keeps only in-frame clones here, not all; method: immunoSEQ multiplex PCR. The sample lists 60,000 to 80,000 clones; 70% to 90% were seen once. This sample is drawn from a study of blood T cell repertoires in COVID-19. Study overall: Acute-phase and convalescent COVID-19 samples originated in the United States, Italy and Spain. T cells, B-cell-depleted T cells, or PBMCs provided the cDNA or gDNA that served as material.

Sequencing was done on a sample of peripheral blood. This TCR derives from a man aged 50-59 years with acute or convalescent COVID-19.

This chain's CDR3 is CASSLLRDRDNGYTF. The CDR3 DNA is TGCGCCAGCAGCCTGCTTAGGGACAGGGATAATGGCTACACCTTC. The chain links TRBV4-1 to TRBJ1-2, with 9 positions matching TRBD1. The CDR3 spans 15 residues. V dropped 4 bases and J dropped 6; count of bases not matched to a gene: 9. Germline values: CDR1 MGHRA, CDR2 YSYEKL.